The 13 T cell receptor beta chains below come from one sample, sequenced in a study of PD-1 blockade in classical Hodgkin lymphoma. Every patient experienced relapse after autologous stem cell transplantation, and brentuximab vedotin exposure varied. The data were produced by immunoSEQ multiplex PCR, yet TCRdb's version contains in-frame clones alone and is incomplete. The table has some 93,000 clones, around nine tenths seen once. Sample: peripheral blood mononuclear cells (PBMCs), taken at baseline. Receptor source: a human donor with classical Hodgkin lymphoma.

The chain uses TRBV2 and TRBJ2-5; tentatively, D is TRBD2 (5 bases). The J call is in doubt because the DNA end fits TRBJ2-7 better. Per germline, CDR1 SNHLY and CDR2 FYNNEI. The CDR3 extends over 13 amino acids. CDR3 nucleotide sequence: TGTGCCAGCAGTCGGGAAAGTCCCTACGAGCAGTACTTC. Protein: CASSRESPYEQYF.

This chain uses TRBV7-9 with TRBJ1-2; no definite D call. CDR3 size: 10 residues. Germline V gene sequence: CDR1 SEHNR, CDR2 FQNEAQ (reference sequence). Trimming shortened V by 1 base and J by 8 bases, and 2 bases separated the two germline ends. The CDR3 DNA sequence: TGTGCCAGCAGCTTAGTGGGCTACACCTTC. Translation: CASSLVGYTF.

The chain recombines TRBV6-5 with TRBJ2-5; 10 bases align to TRBD2. CDR1 is MNHEY, CDR2 SVGAGI, per germline. Losses at the gene ends were 5 bases for V and 5 bases for J; bases not matched to a gene: 8. This CDR3 region has 15 residues. This CDR3 is CASSKTSGPWETQYF. The CDR3 region has the DNA TGTGCCAGCAGTAAGACTAGCGGGCCGTGGGAGACCCAGTACTTC.

In DNA form, the CDR3 reads TGTGCCAGCAGTTTATTCCTATCAGGGAGCTCCTACGAGCAGTACTTC. This gives the protein CASSLFLSGSSYEQYF. J is TRBJ2-7 and V is TRBV27; D is possibly TRBD1 or TRBD2 (5 bases each). There are 16 residues in the CDR3. V was clipped by 1 base and J by 0 bases, with 13 bases between them. Germline loops: CDR1 MNHEY, CDR2 SMNVEV (reference sequence).

The rearrangement links TRBV27 to TRBJ2-1; 14 bases align to TRBD2. This CDR3 has 18 residues. Germline-derived CDR1 and CDR2 are MNHEY and SMNVEV (reference sequence). V lost 5 bases to trimming and J lost 8 bases; unmatched junction nucleotides: 14. The CDR3 is CASSLPPGTSGSLDEQFF. The CDR3 bases are TGTGCCAGCAGTCTCCCTCCAGGGACTAGCGGGAGTTTGGATGAGCAGTTCTTC.

The chain couples TRBV27 to TRBJ2-2; TRBD1 matches 9 bases. V shed 7 bases, J shed 13 bases, and the junction held 7 bases outside the gene matches. The CDR3 has 12 residues. Germline-derived CDR1 and CDR2 are MNHEY and SMNVEV (reference sequence). CDR3 sequence reads: CASNPGQGLLFF. CDR3 nucleotides: TGTGCCAGCAACCCGGGACAGGGCTTGCTGTTTTTT.

J is TRBJ1-1 and V is TRBV11-2, with a weak D call TRBD1 (5 bases). V was cut by 0 bases and J by 4 bases, with 15 bases left in between. CDR3 size: 16 residues. Germline CDR1 reads SGHAT; CDR2 reads FQNNGV. The CDR3 sequence: CASSLDLLWGGTEAFF. The CDR3 nucleotides read TGTGCCAGCAGCTTAGACCTATTGTGGGGGGGCACTGAAGCTTTCTTT. Using reference TRBV11-2 and TRBJ1-1 for the parts outside the CDR3, the full variable domain is EAGVAQSPRYKIIEKRQSVAFWCNPISGHATLYWYQQILGQGPKLLIQFQNNGVVDDSQLPKDRFSAERLKGVDSTLKIQPAKLEDSAVYLCASSLDLLWGGTEAFFGQGTRLTVV.

J is TRBJ2-5 and V is TRBV28; 9 bases map to TRBD2. This CDR3 has 13 residues. The trim removed 11 bases at V and 7 bases at J, leaving 11 bases unmatched. CDR1 and CDR2 (germline): MDHEN, SYDVKM. As DNA, the CDR3 is TGTGCCGGGGCGAGCGGGAGGACAGGGACCCAGTACTTC. This sequence encodes CAGASGRTGTQYF.

This chain joins TRBV4-1 and TRBJ2-5; 12 nucleotides agree with TRBD2. The germline V gene has CDR1 MGHRA and CDR2 YSYEKL. This CDR3 is built from 21 residues. V lost 0 bases and J lost 5; bases outside the gene matches: 19. Written as DNA, the CDR3 is TGCGCCAGCAGCCAAGAGTTGGCGACTAGCGGGAGTTGGCAGTTTAGGGAGACCCAGTACTTC. This translates into CASSQELATSGSWQFRETQYF.

The chain has TRBV6-5 and TRBJ1-2; D is uncertain. Trimming pared 3 bases from V and 6 bases from J, leaving 5 bases between. The CDR3 sequence is 11 residues long. Germline CDR1 MNHEY, CDR2 SVGAGI. CDR3 nucleotide sequence: TGTGCCAGCAGTTATTCCCATGGCTACACCTTC. It yields the protein CASSYSHGYTF.

The chain links TRBV2 to TRBJ2-3; weak D call: TRBD2 (6 bases). Germline CDR1 SNHLY, CDR2 FYNNEI. The CDR3 loop spans 14 amino acids. Deletions cut 9 bases from V and 2 bases from J, with 15 bases between. In DNA form, the CDR3 reads TGTGCCAGAATGCCGGGACTTAACACAGATACGCAGTATTTT. Amino acid sequence: CARMPGLNTDTQYF.

The chain carries TRBV28 and TRBJ1-5; D is uncertain. The CDR3 spans 16 residues. Germline CDR1 is MDHEN and CDR2 is SYDVKM. V was pared by 1 base and J by 0 bases, with 10 bases between. CDR3 loop: CASSLSSSNSNQPQHF. In DNA, the CDR3 is TGTGCCAGCAGTTTATCCAGTAGTAATAGCAATCAGCCCCAGCATTTT.

The V and J genes are TRBV5-1 and TRBJ2-5, with TRBD2 identical over 9 bases. The junction had 10 bases not matched to a gene; V was cut back by 0 bases and J by 4 bases. Germline V gives CDR1 SGHRS, CDR2 YFSETQ. This CDR3 comprises 17 residues. CDR3 sequence reads: CASSLAWIAGEGETQYF. Written as DNA, the CDR3 is TGCGCCAGCAGCTTGGCGTGGATAGCGGGAGAGGGAGAGACCCAGTACTTC.